The sequence of this T cell receptor (beta chain) was determined in a study of control samples from healthy donors and cancer patients. TCRdb's copy holds only in-frame clones and misses some; the assay was immunoSEQ multiplex PCR. The table shows over 100,000 clones, with under 95% occurring only once. Germline lookup yields CDR1 SQVTM and CDR2 ANQGSEA. The trim removed 4 bases at V and 8 bases at J, leaving 14 bases unmatched. The CDR3 consists of 15 residues. This clone is a singleton in its sample. This clonotype was obtained from a woman younger than 35 in good health. This chain links TRBV29-1 with TRBJ2-1; 7 nucleotides match TRBD1. The specimen sequenced was blood. CDR3 bases: TGCAGCGTTGTACAGGGGTCAGGTTTTTTTCATGAGCAGTTCTTC. Translated: CSVVQGSGFFHEQFF.